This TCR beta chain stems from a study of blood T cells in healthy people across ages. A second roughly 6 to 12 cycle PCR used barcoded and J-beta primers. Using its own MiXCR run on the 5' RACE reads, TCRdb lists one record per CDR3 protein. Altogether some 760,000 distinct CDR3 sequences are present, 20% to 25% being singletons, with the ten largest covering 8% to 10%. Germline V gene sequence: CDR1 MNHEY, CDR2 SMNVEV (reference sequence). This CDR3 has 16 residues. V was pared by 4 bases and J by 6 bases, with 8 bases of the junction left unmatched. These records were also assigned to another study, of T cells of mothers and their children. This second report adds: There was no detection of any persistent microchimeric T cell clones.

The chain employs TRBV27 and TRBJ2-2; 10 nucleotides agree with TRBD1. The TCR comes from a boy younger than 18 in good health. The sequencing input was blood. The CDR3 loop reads CASSYRPGTGAGELFF. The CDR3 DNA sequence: TGTGCCAGCAGTTACCGTCCCGGGACAGGGGCCGGGGAGCTGTTTTTT.